These 26 T cell receptor beta chains were sequenced from one sample in a study of cytomegalovirus exposure and HLA in healthy donors. A multiplex PCR was run with 60 Vbeta primers and 13 Jbeta primers. Sequencing used immunoSEQ multiplex PCR; TCRdb keeps in-frame clones, though not all of them. This sample has under 300,000 clones, with about nine tenths found just once. The sample taken for sequencing was PBMCs. Receptor source: a middle-aged man in good health and CMV-seropositive.

J is TRBJ2-3 and V is TRBV18; 7 bases are shared with TRBD1. The germline V gene has CDR1 KGHSH and CDR2 LQKENI. J gave up 6 bases and V 5 bases, and 8 bases lay outside the gene matches. This CDR3 is built from 14 residues. CDR3: CASSEDRVQDTQYF. As DNA, the CDR3 is TGTGCCAGCTCAGAAGACAGGGTCCAGGATACGCAGTATTTT.

The chain couples TRBV5-6 to TRBJ2-5; D is undetermined. This CDR3 contains 16 residues. Germline V gives CDR1 SGHDT, CDR2 YYEEEE. Between the trimmed V and J ends, which lost 1 base and 1 base, there was a span of 14 bases. CDR3 sequence reads: CASSLSSYRSQETQYF. In DNA form, the CDR3 reads TGTGCCAGCAGCTTGAGTAGCTACCGAAGCCAAGAGACCCAGTACTTC.

This chain connects TRBV11-2 to TRBJ2-5; D may be TRBD1 (6 bases). The end of the DNA is better explained by TRBJ2-7, so the J call may be wrong. The CDR3 loop spans 15 amino acids. Germline-derived CDR1 and CDR2 are SGHAT and FQNNGV. The CDR3 reads CASSAGRGETYEQYF. The DNA of the CDR3 is TGTGCCAGCAGCGCAGGCAGGGGTGAGACCTACGAGCAGTACTTC.

This chain connects TRBV27 to TRBJ1-4; D not certain. Trimming removed 8 bases from V and 5 bases from J, with 15 bases in between. The CDR3 sequence is 14 residues long. Germline loops: CDR1 MNHEY, CDR2 SMNVEV (reference sequence). CDR3 region: CASRSLSENEKLFF. The DNA of the CDR3 is TGTGCCAGCCGGAGTCTTTCAGAGAATGAAAAACTGTTTTTT.

The V and J genes are TRBV25-1 and TRBJ2-7; TRBD1 aligns across 7 bases. After removal of 8 bases from V and 10 bases from J, the junction contained 17 bases not matched to a gene. CDR1 and CDR2 (germline): MGHDK, SYGVNS. CDR3 size: 14 residues. The CDR3 nucleotides are TGTGCCAGCCGATCGACAGGGAGTGAGGAAAAACAGTACTTC. Its translation is CASRSTGSEEKQYF.

The chain couples TRBV2 to TRBJ2-7; 10 bases are a match to TRBD2. The ends lost 9 bases at V and 0 bases at J; junction bases unmatched: 2. There are 13 residues in the CDR3. Germline loops: CDR1 SNHLY, CDR2 FYNNEI. CDR3 sequence reads: CASGLAVSYEQYF. DNA for the CDR3: TGTGCCAGTGGACTAGCGGTCTCCTACGAGCAGTACTTC.

The chain combines TRBV6-6 with TRBJ1-5; D possibly corresponds to TRBD1 (6 bases). The CDR3 sequence is 14 residues long. With 6 bases removed from V and 1 base from J, the gap between germline ends came to 10 bases. Per germline, CDR1 MNHNY and CDR2 SVGAGI (reference sequence). The CDR3 protein is CASRPDRSNQPQHF. CDR3 bases: TGTGCCAGCAGACCCGACAGGAGCAATCAGCCCCAGCATTTT.

The chain employs TRBV21-1 and TRBJ2-1; TRBD1 is taken as the D call from the table, unchecked against the DNA. TRBV21-1 is shown as a pseudogene. CDR3 size: 17 residues. For the CDR3, the DNA is TGTGCCAGCAGCAAAGATTTGGGCTCCCTCATAAACAATGAGCAGTTCTTC. This codes for CASSKDLGSLINNEQFF.

The V gene is TRBV7-9, the J gene TRBJ2-2, with TRBD2 identical over 11 bases. After removal of 2 bases from V and 7 bases from J, the junction contained 6 bases not matched to a gene. CDR1 is SEHNR and CDR2 is FQNEAQ in the germline V gene (reference sequence). CDR3 size: 16 residues. CDR3 sequence (DNA): TGTGCCAGCAGCTTACTCCTAGCGGGAGGAATCGGGGAGCTGTTTTTT. Its translation: CASSLLLAGGIGELFF.

The chain has TRBV5-1 and TRBJ2-5; the match to TRBD1 covers 11 bases. The tail of the sequence fits TRBJ2-7 better, so the J call may be wrong. Germline V gene data show CDR1 as SGHRS and CDR2 as YFSETQ. The CDR3 covers 14 residues. The chain's CDR3 is CASSTGQGVDEQYF. The CDR3 nucleotides read TGCGCCAGCAGCACGGGACAGGGGGTCGACGAGCAGTACTTC.

The V call is TRBV7-9, the J call TRBJ2-7; TRBD2 matches 13 bases. Germline assignment: CDR1 SEHNR and CDR2 FQNEAQ (reference sequence). The trim removed 5 bases at V and 3 bases at J, leaving 7 bases unmatched. The CDR3 is 16 amino acids. The CDR3, as DNA: TGTGCCAGCAGCGTAACTAGCGGGAGGGGCATCTACGAGCAGTACTTC. Its protein product is CASSVTSGRGIYEQYF.

V usage is TRBV19 and J usage is TRBJ2-5; 8 bases map to TRBD1. Losses at the gene ends were 3 bases for V and 2 bases for J; bases not matched to a gene: 2. The germline gives CDR1 LNHDA, CDR2 SQIVND (reference sequence). CDR3 size: 14 residues. CDR3 sequence reads: CASSINRGQETQYF. CDR3 nucleotides: TGTGCCAGTAGTATTAACAGGGGGCAAGAGACCCAGTACTTC.

This chain connects TRBV29-1 to TRBJ1-1, with D unresolved. Between the trimmed V and J ends, which lost 3 bases and 2 bases, there was a span of 10 bases. The germline gives CDR1 SQVTM, CDR2 ANQGSEA. This CDR3 contains 13 residues. The CDR3 region is CSVEADLNTEAFF. CDR3 nucleotide sequence: TGCAGCGTTGAGGCAGACTTAAACACTGAAGCTTTCTTT. Full variable domain (remainder filled in from reference TRBV29-1 and TRBJ1-1): SAVISQKPSRDICQRGTSLTIQCQVDSQVTMMFWYRQQPGQSLTLIATANQGSEATYESGFVIDKFPISRPNLTFSTLTVSNMSPEDSSIYLCSVEADLNTEAFFGQGTRLTVV.

The gene calls are TRBV27 and TRBJ1-6; the match to TRBD1 covers 8 bases. V trimming: 6 bases; J trimming: 5 bases; junction bases outside the gene matches: 6. The CDR3 has 15 residues. The germline V gene has CDR1 MNHEY and CDR2 SMNVEV (reference sequence). CDR3 DNA sequence: TGTGCCAGCAGAAAGCAGACAGGGGATAATTCACCCCTCCACTTT. Its protein product is CASRKQTGDNSPLHF.

This chain links TRBV7-3 with TRBJ2-4; 14 bases agree with TRBD2. CDR1 and CDR2 from the germline V gene are SGHTA and FQGTGA. This CDR3 comprises 18 residues. Germline trimming cut 2 bases from V and 6 bases from J; bases unmatched to any gene: 9. The DNA for the CDR3 is TGTGCCAGCAGCTTAGAAAGACTAGCGGGAGGGCCTACAAACATTCAGTACTTC. This codes for CASSLERLAGGPTNIQYF.

The chain uses TRBV18 and TRBJ2-1; D may be TRBD1 (5 bases). CDR1 is KGHSH and CDR2 is LQKENI in the germline V gene. Trimming pared 5 bases from V and 0 bases from J, leaving 8 bases between. CDR3 length: 14 amino acids. The DNA of the CDR3 is TGTGCCAGCTCAACAGGCTCCTCCTACAATGAGCAGTTCTTC. It is translated as CASSTGSSYNEQFF. Full variable domain (rest looked up from reference TRBV18 and TRBJ2-1): NAGVMQNPRHLVRRRGQEARLRCSPMKGHSHVYWYRQLPEEGLKFMVYLQKENIIDESGMPKERFSAEFPKEGPSILRIQQVVRGDSAAYFCASSTGSSYNEQFFGPGTRLTVL.

The chain employs TRBV5-1 and TRBJ2-1; no reliable D call. The CDR3 spans 18 residues. V lost 1 base and J 7 bases, leaving 24 bases between the germline ends. Per the germline V gene, CDR1 is SGHRS and CDR2 is YFSETQ. For the CDR3, the DNA is TGCGCCAGCAGCTTGATTTCCCCCGAGGTGCCGCTCGGAAATGAGCAGTTCTTC. Amino acid sequence: CASSLISPEVPLGNEQFF. Full variable domain (outside the CDR3, taken from reference TRBV5-1 and TRBJ2-1): KAGVTQTPRYLIKTRGQQVTLSCSPISGHRSVSWYQQTPGQGLQFLFEYFSETQRNKGNFPGRFSGRQFSNSRSEMNVSTLELGDSALYLCASSLISPEVPLGNEQFFGPGTRLTVL.

The genes are TRBV9 and TRBJ2-3, with TRBD2 matching 7 bases. V gave up 3 bases and J gave up 0 bases; unmatched junction bases: 1. CDR3 length: 14 residues. Looked up from germline, CDR1 is SGDLS and CDR2 is YYNGEE. The CDR3: CASSGSGSTDTQYF. The CDR3 DNA is TGTGCCAGCAGCGGTAGCGGGAGCACAGATACGCAGTATTTT.

This clone was observed a single time. The chain couples TRBV11-2 to TRBJ1-4; D is ambiguous. CDR3 length equals 12 residues. Germline V CDR1 and CDR2: SGHAT, FQNNGV. Trimming removed 5 bases at V and 8 bases at J, with 9 bases between. In DNA form, the CDR3 reads TGTGCCAGCAGCAACCCTGAGGAAAAACTGTTTTTT. Encoded protein: CASSNPEEKLFF. The complete variable domain, with remaining parts taken from reference TRBV11-2 and TRBJ1-4, reads EAGVAQSPRYKIIEKRQSVAFWCNPISGHATLYWYQQILGQGPKLLIQFQNNGVVDDSQLPKDRFSAERLKGVDSTLKIQPAKLEDSAVYLCASSNPEEKLFFGSGTQLSVL.

This sequence joins TRBV11-2 and TRBJ2-1, with D maybe TRBD2 (6 bases). V lost 1 base and J 8 bases, leaving 6 bases between the germline ends. The germline CDR1 and CDR2 sequences are SGHAT and FQNNGV. CDR3 size: 12 residues. CDR3 protein: CASSLGGDEQFF. CDR3 nucleotide sequence: TGTGCCAGCAGCTTAGGGGGGGATGAGCAGTTCTTC.

The chain links TRBV7-9 to TRBJ1-1, with D possibly TRBD1 on 6 matching bases. This CDR3 comprises 16 residues. Trimming shortened V by 3 bases and J by 4 bases, and 18 bases separated the two germline ends. The germline V gene encodes CDR1 SEHNR and CDR2 FQNEAQ (reference sequence). CDR3: CASSFWRGAPSTEAFF. CDR3 coding DNA: TGTGCCAGCAGCTTTTGGCGGGGGGCGCCGAGCACTGAAGCTTTCTTT.

The chain carries TRBV19 and TRBJ1-4, with 7 nucleotides matching TRBD1. This CDR3 is 15 amino acids long. Trimming at V came to 6 bases and at J to 2 bases, leaving 6 bases not matched to a gene. Germline CDR1 LNHDA, CDR2 SQIVND (reference sequence). CDR3 loop: CASSPPGGTNEKLFF. The CDR3 nucleotides are TGTGCCAGTAGCCCTCCAGGGGGGACTAATGAAAAACTGTTTTTT. Full variable domain (missing parts from reference TRBV19 and TRBJ1-4): DGGITQSPKYLFRKEGQNVTLSCEQNLNHDAMYWYRQDPGQGLRLIYYSQIVNDFQKGDIAEGYSVSREKKESFPLTVTSAQKNPTAFYLCASSPPGGTNEKLFFGSGTQLSVL.

V and J are TRBV28 and TRBJ2-6, with unresolved D. Germline assignment: CDR1 MDHEN and CDR2 SYDVKM. The CDR3 extends over 17 amino acids. Trimming stripped 3 bases from V and 0 bases from J, with 12 bases between. DNA of the CDR3: TGTGCCAGCAGTTTCAGAGGCCCGAGCTCTGGGGCCAACGTCCTGACTTTC. Translating it yields CASSFRGPSSGANVLTF.

The J gene is TRBJ1-6, the V gene TRBV15; possible D gene TRBD1, 5 bases. This CDR3 region has 13 residues. The V end was cut by 1 base, the J end by 9 bases, with 7 bases between. Germline loops: CDR1 LNHNV, CDR2 YYDKDF (reference sequence). CDR3 residues: CATSRGRGSPLHF. The CDR3 nucleotides read TGTGCCACCAGCAGAGGGAGGGGTTCACCCCTCCACTTT.

The rearrangement links TRBV7-9 to TRBJ2-7; tentatively, D is TRBD1 (6 bases). V was clipped by 0 bases and J by 1 base, with 7 bases between them. The CDR3 covers 14 residues. Germline values: CDR1 SEHNR, CDR2 FQNEAQ (reference sequence). The CDR3 loop reads CASSLAGQSYEQYF. Here the CDR3 DNA reads TGTGCCAGCAGCTTAGCGGGACAATCCTACGAGCAGTACTTC.

J is TRBJ2-7 and V is TRBV27; no definite D call. V was clipped by 5 bases and J by 2 bases, with 10 bases between them. From germline, CDR1 is MNHEY and CDR2 SMNVEV (reference sequence). This CDR3 comprises 13 residues. The CDR3 region has the DNA TGTGCCAGCAGTATGGTGGCCACCTACGAGCAGTACTTC. Its translation: CASSMVATYEQYF.